Here is one T cell receptor (beta chain) with its context. The CDR3 runs to 16 residues. Per the germline V gene, CDR1 is SGDLS and CDR2 is YYNGEE. J was trimmed by 4 bases and V by 4 bases; bases with no gene match: 10. The sample's treatment: oral pan-JAK inhibitor, 5-10 mg twice daily. This sample was included in a study of CD8+ T cells in alopecia areata. About the research overall: Treated patients were given 5 to 10 mg oral tofacitinib twice daily. By percentage of affected scalp area, the severity of treated patients was scored.

Extracted RNA was reverse transcribed into cDNA, the sequencing template. Repertoires were generated with immunoSEQ multiplex PCR, while TCRdb's copy carries only in-frame clones and drops some. This table holds a few hundred thousand clones, around two fifths found once. This chain connects TRBV9 to TRBJ1-2, with 10 positions matching TRBD1. Sequencing used CD4+ T cells sorted from blood, obtained between weeks 30 and 35, from a patient treated with tofacitinib. This TCR was recovered from a human donor with alopecia areata. This CDR3 reads CASSPPGQGSLYGYTF. The CDR3 DNA sequence: TGTGCCAGCAGCCCCCCGGGACAGGGGTCTCTCTATGGCTACACCTTC.